These 24 T cell receptor beta chains were sequenced from one sample in a study of Ad26.COV2.S vaccination and SARS-CoV-2 variants. Measured with immunoSEQ multiplex PCR; TCRdb has only the in-frame clones, and not every one. Of some 330,000 clones detected, approximately 87% appear once; the ten largest clones hold 5.5%. This sample's treatment: some 20 received Ad26.COV2.S at low or high dose, single or two shots; about five received placebo; per-sample allocation not given. Repertoires come from day 63 after the first vaccine or placebo injection. Sequenced here: peripheral blood, sampled in a trial of Ad26.COV2.S vaccine versus placebo. Source of these receptors: a person between 18 and 59 years old who received the Ad26.COV2.S COVID-19 vaccine or a placebo.

This chain joins TRBV2 and TRBJ2-5; 7 nucleotides line up with TRBD1. Germline assignment: CDR1 SNHLY and CDR2 FYNNEI. Trimming at V came to 7 bases and at J to 1 base, leaving 6 bases not matched to a gene. This CDR3 is built from 14 residues. The CDR3 loop reads CASNLRDSQETQYF. CDR3 in DNA: TGTGCCAGCAATCTCCGGGACAGCCAAGAGACCCAGTACTTC.

The chain uses TRBV4-3 and TRBJ2-3; TRBD2 aligns across 7 bases. Trimming cost V 0 bases and J 3 bases; bases outside gene matches: 9. The CDR3 consists of 17 residues. Germline CDR1 is LGHNA and CDR2 is YSLEER. CDR3 residues: CASSQDQWAGVTDTQYF. The CDR3 DNA reads TGCGCCAGCAGCCAAGATCAATGGGCGGGGGTTACAGATACGCAGTATTTT.

The chain combines TRBV3-1 (or the pseudogene TRBV3-2) with TRBJ2-1, with 9 bases that match TRBD2. The CDR3 spans 16 residues. Germline CDR1 LGHDT, CDR2 YNNKEL (reference sequence). V lost 3 bases to trimming and J lost 0 bases; unmatched junction nucleotides: 3. CDR3 residues: CASSHLAGSSYNEQFF. CDR3 coding DNA: TGTGCCAGCAGCCACCTAGCGGGGAGCTCCTACAATGAGCAGTTCTTC.

This chain links TRBV20-1 with TRBJ2-3, with D uncertain. CDR3 size: 11 residues. V shed 3 bases and J shed 6 bases, with 7 bases lying between them. The V gene's germline CDR1 is DFQATT and CDR2 SNEGSKA (reference sequence). CDR3 sequence reads: CSASEVDTQYF. CDR3 nucleotides: TGCAGTGCTAGTGAGGTGGATACGCAGTATTTT.

The chain couples TRBV6-5 to TRBJ2-7; 8 nucleotides line up with TRBD2. J lost 5 bases, V lost 6 bases, and 12 bases had no gene match. Germline V lookup: CDR1 MNHEY, CDR2 SVGAGI. This CDR3 has 15 residues. CDR3 in amino acids: CASSPFGKRGNEQYF. The CDR3, as DNA: TGTGCCAGCAGCCCCTTCGGGAAGCGGGGGAACGAGCAGTACTTC.

This rearrangement joins TRBV28 to TRBJ2-7, with a tentative D call TRBD1 (6 bases). The CDR3 sequence is 13 residues long. Trimming took off 3 bases at V and 2 bases at J, with 8 bases between the two ends. Looked up from germline, CDR1 is MDHEN and CDR2 is SYDVKM. CDR3 protein: CASSLDRAYEQYV. The DNA of the CDR3 is TGTGCCAGCAGTTTGGACAGAGCCTACGAGCAGTACGTC.

This chain joins TRBV11-3 and TRBJ2-1, with D uncertain. This CDR3 has 13 amino acids. Germline-derived CDR1 and CDR2 are SGHNT and YENEEA. With 0 bases removed from V and 5 bases from J, the gap between germline ends came to 5 bases. Here the CDR3 reads CASSLEVNNEQFF. The CDR3 DNA reads TGTGCCAGCAGCTTAGAGGTGAACAATGAGCAGTTCTTC. Full variable domain (outside the CDR3, taken from reference TRBV11-3 and TRBJ2-1): EAGVVQSPRYKIIEKKQPVAFWCNPISGHNTLYWYLQNLGQGPELLIRYENEEAVDDSQLPKDRFSAERLKGVDSTLKIQPAELGDSAVYLCASSLEVNNEQFFGPGTRLTVL.

The V gene is TRBV27, the J gene TRBJ2-1, with TRBD1 matching 8 bases. Trimming cost V 4 bases and J 8 bases; bases outside gene matches: 10. Germline CDR1 reads MNHEY; CDR2 reads SMNVEV (reference sequence). The CDR3 has 15 amino acids. DNA of the CDR3: TGTGCCAGCAGTTCCCGGACAGGGCGTGGGGATGAGCAGTTCTTC. This encodes CASSSRTGRGDEQFF.

The chain joins TRBV18 to TRBJ2-3; the D is unclear. V shed 2 bases and J shed 3 bases, with 18 bases lying between them. The CDR3 spans 17 residues. The germline CDR1 and CDR2 sequences are KGHSH and LQKENI. Written as DNA, the CDR3 is TGTGCCAGCTCACCAAATGCCGCAGTACCCGTTACAGATACGCAGTATTTT. Protein product: CASSPNAAVPVTDTQYF.

This chain uses TRBV7-9 with TRBJ2-7; D not certain. Trimming left V 4 bases short and J 2 bases short, with 15 bases between. The CDR3 length is 15 residues. The germline CDR1 and CDR2 sequences are SEHNR and FQNEAQ (reference sequence). The DNA for the CDR3 is TGTGCCAGCAGCTCTCCCGCCGAGACACCCTACGAGCAGTACTTC. As protein: CASSSPAETPYEQYF.

Turning to this clone: The same CDR3 also results from other DNA sequences found in this sample. V and J are TRBV30 and TRBJ1-6, with unresolved D. The V and J ends lost 0 bases and 10 bases respectively, with 7 bases between them. Germline V lookup: CDR1 GTSNPN, CDR2 SVGIG (reference sequence). The CDR3 sequence is 12 residues long. Written as DNA, the CDR3 is TGTGCCTGGAGTGTACTCGGCTCACCCCTCCACTTT. Its protein product is CAWSVLGSPLHF.

V usage is TRBV11-3 and J usage is TRBJ2-3; unclear D gene. Trimming removed 5 bases at V and 6 bases at J, with 18 bases between. CDR3 length: 15 amino acids. Germline V lookup: CDR1 SGHNT, CDR2 YENEEA. This CDR3 is CASSPPERALDTQYF. In DNA form, the CDR3 reads TGTGCCAGCAGCCCGCCCGAAAGGGCTTTGGATACGCAGTATTTT.

The rearrangement joins TRBV14 to TRBJ2-3; D remains ambiguous. V was pared by 1 base and J by 6 bases, with 11 bases between. Germline lookup yields CDR1 SGHDN and CDR2 FVKESK. The CDR3 has 14 residues. CDR3 bases: TGTGCCAGCAGCCAAGGTCTCCTTCGGGATACGCAGTATTTT. Encoded protein: CASSQGLLRDTQYF.

The V and J genes are TRBV5-4 and TRBJ2-1; the match to TRBD2 covers 10 bases. Germline trimming cut 4 bases from V and 8 bases from J; bases unmatched to any gene: 15. The germline gives CDR1 SGHNT, CDR2 YYREEE (reference sequence). The CDR3 contains 17 residues. This chain's CDR3 is CASSPRTSGAGTYEQFF. The CDR3 DNA follows: TGTGCCAGCAGCCCCCGGACTAGCGGAGCGGGTACATATGAGCAGTTCTTC.

This clone was observed once. This sequence joins TRBV7-6 and TRBJ1-6, with TRBD1 matching over 8 bases. V was pared by 1 base and J by 5 bases, with 10 bases of the junction left unmatched. The CDR3 sequence is 18 residues long. Germline V lookup: CDR1 SGHVS, CDR2 FNYEAQ. CDR3 protein: CASSLESRGLLHNSPLHF. The CDR3 nucleotides are TGTGCCAGCAGCTTAGAATCCAGGGGGCTTTTGCATAATTCACCCCTCCACTTT.

The chain carries TRBV27 and TRBJ1-1; TRBD1 agrees at 10 bases. The germline CDR1 and CDR2 sequences are MNHEY and SMNVEV (reference sequence). The CDR3 runs 12 residues. Germline trimming cut 5 bases from V and 8 bases from J; bases unmatched to any gene: 2. CDR3 bases: TGTGCCAGCAGTCGGGACAGGGGAGAAGCTTTCTTT. It is translated as CASSRDRGEAFF.

The chain has TRBV7-9 and TRBJ2-7; D possibly corresponds to TRBD2 (6 bases). V dropped 3 bases and J dropped 4 bases, with 16 bases sitting between them. The CDR3 covers 15 residues. Germline CDR1 is SEHNR and CDR2 is FQNEAQ (reference sequence). The CDR3 loop is CASSFGVSGVYEQYF. The CDR3 nucleotides read TGTGCCAGCAGCTTTGGAGTTTCGGGAGTGTACGAGCAGTACTTC.

A single count supports this clone. This sequence joins TRBV19 and TRBJ1-2; 8 nucleotides agree with TRBD1. CDR3 length: 15 residues. Germline V gene data show CDR1 as LNHDA and CDR2 as SQIVND (reference sequence). The ends lost 10 bases at V and 0 bases at J; junction bases unmatched: 10. The CDR3 protein is CATTPGTGANYGYTF. CDR3 sequence (DNA): TGTGCCACCACACCCGGGACAGGCGCTAACTATGGCTACACCTTC.

The rearrangement links TRBV10-3 to TRBJ1-5; D perhaps matches TRBD1 (5 bases). V was shortened by 3 bases and J by 3 bases, with 6 bases between the two germline ends. This CDR3 spans 13 amino acids. CDR1 and CDR2 (germline): ENHRY, SYGVKD. CDR3 amino acids: CAISEGDNQPQHF. The CDR3 DNA reads TGTGCCATCAGTGAAGGGGACAATCAGCCCCAGCATTTT.

The chain uses TRBV29-1 and TRBJ2-1; 10 bases match TRBD2. Losses at the gene ends were 0 bases for V and 7 bases for J; bases not matched to a gene: 15. This CDR3 spans 18 amino acids. The germline V gene encodes CDR1 SQVTM and CDR2 ANQGSEA. The CDR3 loop reads CSVEDSGRSGRPVNEQFF. The DNA of the CDR3 is TGCAGCGTTGAAGATTCTGGGCGTAGCGGGAGGCCGGTGAATGAGCAGTTCTTC.

The chain recombines TRBV5-4 with TRBJ1-1; D remains ambiguous. This CDR3 is 13 amino acids long. V gave up 3 bases and J gave up 2 bases, with 8 bases separating them. The V gene's germline CDR1 is SGHNT and CDR2 YYREEE (reference sequence). The CDR3, as DNA: TGTGCCAGCAGCTACCTCGGTAACACTGAAGCTTTCTTT. Protein product: CASSYLGNTEAFF.

The genes are TRBV4-1 and TRBJ1-6; D is perhaps TRBD1 (5 bases). Germline lookup yields CDR1 MGHRA and CDR2 YSYEKL. This CDR3 spans 16 amino acids. The V and J ends lost 0 bases and 9 bases respectively, with 15 bases between them. This chain's CDR3 is CASSQEFQWGSSPLHF. Written as DNA, the CDR3 is TGCGCCAGCAGCCAAGAATTTCAGTGGGGCAGTTCACCCCTCCACTTT.

V usage is TRBV19 and J usage is TRBJ1-5; D might be TRBD1 (5 bases). This CDR3 has 14 amino acids. Trimming pared 4 bases from V and 1 base from J, leaving 8 bases between. Germline V lookup: CDR1 LNHDA, CDR2 SQIVND (reference sequence). The CDR3 DNA reads as TGTGCCAGTAGTAGCCGGGACAGCAATCAGCCCCAGCATTTT. Protein sequence: CASSSRDSNQPQHF.

The rearrangement joins TRBV19 to TRBJ1-5; no definite D call. Looked up from germline, CDR1 is LNHDA and CDR2 is SQIVND (reference sequence). The CDR3 sequence is 14 residues long. Trimming stripped 4 bases from V and 1 base from J, with 8 bases between. The CDR3 DNA follows: TGTGCCAGTAGTAGAGCGGAAAGCAATCAGCCCCAGCATTTT. Its translation: CASSRAESNQPQHF.